This entry lists 26 T cell receptor beta chains sequenced from one sample in a study of shared clonotypes between healthy human individuals. Some clones are missing from TCRdb's copy, which holds only in-frame ones; the method was immunoSEQ multiplex PCR. This sample yields approximately 940,000 clones, of which about three quarters are seen a single time; approximately 1.5% belongs to the top ten. Sequencing was carried out using memory CD4+ T cells sorted from blood. Noted subset: CD45RA-negative fraction. The receptor source for this set is a man between 18 and 29 years old in good health.

This clone was detected a few times. The chain recombines TRBV29-1 with TRBJ1-3; possibly TRBD1 for D (6 bases). Trimming took 5 bases from V and 0 from J, leaving 23 bases between them. The CDR3 sequence is 18 residues long. Germline V gene data show CDR1 as SQVTM and CDR2 as ANQGSEA. CDR3 protein: CSVTGSGLRGDSGNTIYF. The CDR3 region has the DNA TGCAGCGTTACAGGGTCGGGCCTCAGGGGAGACTCTGGAAACACCATATATTTT.

This clone was counted only a few times. This sequence joins TRBV2 and TRBJ2-7; D not certain. The CDR3 totals 12 residues. The V gene lost 6 bases and the J gene lost 2 bases, with 8 bases spanning the gap. Germline CDR1 and CDR2: SNHLY and FYNNEI. CDR3 region: CASSLVAYEQYF. The CDR3 nucleotides are TGTGCCAGCAGCCTAGTAGCCTACGAGCAGTACTTC.

The chain combines TRBV6-1 with TRBJ1-5; 7 bases agree with TRBD1. The germline V gene has CDR1 MNHNS and CDR2 SASEGT. V shed 6 bases and J 8 bases; nucleotides not matched to a gene: 10. CDR3 size: 14 residues. The CDR3 DNA sequence: TGTGCCAGCAGGAAGACAGGGTCCGGGGAGCCCCAGCATTTT. Protein sequence: CASRKTGSGEPQHF.

The V and J genes are TRBV9 and TRBJ1-1, with a tentative D call TRBD1 (5 bases). This CDR3 spans 14 amino acids. Germline V lookup: CDR1 SGDLS, CDR2 YYNGEE. V lost 0 bases and J lost 1, with 7 bases in between. The CDR3: CASSVAGANTEAFF. In DNA, the CDR3 is TGTGCCAGCAGCGTAGCTGGGGCGAACACTGAAGCTTTCTTT.

As to this clone: Since a far larger clone is one base different, this is likely a read error. The sample holds other DNA sequences that translate to the same CDR3. V and J are TRBV5-1 and TRBJ1-4; D not resolved. The V end lost 2 bases, the J end lost 0 bases, and 5 bases lay between the germline ends. This CDR3 region has 14 residues. CDR1 and CDR2 (germline): SGHRS, YFSETQ. The CDR3: CASSFRATNEKLFF. The CDR3 DNA sequence: TGCGCCAGCAGCTTCCGGGCAACTAATGAAAAACTGTTTTTT.

The chain employs TRBV25-1 and TRBJ1-1, with 8 bases lining up with TRBD1. V was pared by 8 bases and J by 4 bases, with 15 bases of the junction left unmatched. The CDR3 covers 16 residues. CDR1 and CDR2 (germline): MGHDK, SYGVNS. CDR3 sequence reads: CASSPYASGGITEAFF. Written as DNA, the CDR3 is TGTGCCAGCTCTCCCTATGCCTCAGGGGGCATCACTGAAGCTTTCTTT.

The chain combines TRBV5-4 with TRBJ1-1; D possibly corresponds to TRBD1 (6 bases). Germline CDR1 reads SGHNT; CDR2 reads YYREEE (reference sequence). The CDR3 has 15 amino acids. The V gene lost 0 bases and the J gene lost 6 bases, with 15 bases spanning the gap. DNA for the CDR3: TGTGCCAGCAGCTTGGTCGGCAGGGGAACAGCTGAAGCTTTCTTT. Translating gives CASSLVGRGTAEAFF.

This sequence joins TRBV2 and TRBJ1-4; D remains ambiguous. Trimming took off 4 bases at V and 7 bases at J, with 13 bases between the two ends. CDR1 and CDR2 from the germline V gene are SNHLY and FYNNEI. The CDR3 consists of 14 residues. Here the CDR3 reads CASSASSRREKLFF. CDR3 sequence (DNA): TGTGCCAGCAGTGCGAGCTCCAGGCGTGAAAAACTGTTTTTT.

This chain joins TRBV14 and TRBJ2-7, with a possible D match to TRBD1 (6 bases). This CDR3 spans 13 amino acids. Trimming removed 4 bases from V and 3 bases from J, with 10 bases in between. Germline CDR1 reads SGHDN; CDR2 reads FVKESK. CDR3 DNA: TGTGCCAGCAGCCCTGGACAGAACTACGAGCAGTACTTC. This encodes CASSPGQNYEQYF.

The rearrangement uses TRBV5-4 and TRBJ1-6; D is unresolved. The CDR3 consists of 16 residues. Per the germline V gene, CDR1 is SGHNT and CDR2 is YYREEE (reference sequence). The germline V and J ends were trimmed by 2 bases and 0 bases, with 9 bases remaining between them. The CDR3 DNA sequence: TGTGCCAGCAGCTTCGATGGGAGCTCCTATAATTCACCCCTCCACTTT. Translated, it gives CASSFDGSSYNSPLHF.

V and J are TRBV2 and TRBJ1-1; no definite D call. CDR1 and CDR2 (germline): SNHLY, FYNNEI. This CDR3 has 15 amino acids. V was clipped by 1 base and J by 1 base, with 10 bases between them. CDR3 coding DNA: TGTGCCAGCAGTGAAGATGGGCGGGGGAACACTGAAGCTTTCTTT. The encoded protein is CASSEDGRGNTEAFF.

This chain uses TRBV5-6 with TRBJ2-5, with 8 bases matching TRBD2. The CDR3 length is 15 residues. Trimming removed 4 bases from V and 3 bases from J; junction bases left unmatched: 8. The germline CDR1 and CDR2 sequences are SGHDT and YYEEEE. The CDR3 region has the DNA TGTGCCAGCAGCCCTCGAGCGGGGGCAAAAGAGACCCAGTACTTC. This sequence encodes CASSPRAGAKETQYF.

The J gene is TRBJ2-1, the V gene TRBV18, with 14 bases fitting TRBD2. The length of the CDR3 is 14 residues. Trimming took 7 bases from V and 9 from J; bases not matched to a gene: 5. The germline CDR1 and CDR2 sequences are KGHSH and LQKENI. CDR3 amino acids: CASLRTSGGSEQFF. CDR3 in DNA: TGTGCCAGCTTACGGACTAGCGGGGGGAGTGAGCAGTTCTTC.

The rearrangement links TRBV6-5 to TRBJ2-6; maybe TRBD1 (5 bases). Germline V lookup: CDR1 MNHEY, CDR2 SVGAGI. Trimming took off 4 bases at V and 3 bases at J, with 10 bases between the two ends. The CDR3 runs to 15 residues. The CDR3 spells CASSSQGFGANVLTF. The CDR3 region has the DNA TGTGCCAGCAGTTCCCAGGGATTTGGGGCCAACGTCCTGACTTTC.

CDR3: CASSEARKNTIYF. CDR3 in DNA: TGTGCCAGCAGTGAAGCCAGGAAAAACACCATATATTTT. The chain employs TRBV6-1 and TRBJ1-3; D unresolved. The CDR3 runs 13 residues. V was trimmed by 0 bases and J by 6 bases, leaving 6 bases between them. Germline V CDR1 and CDR2: MNHNS, SASEGT.

This clone was observed a few times. The genes are TRBV27 and TRBJ2-3, with D tentatively TRBD1 (5 bases). The CDR3 is 15 amino acids. Trimming cost V 2 bases and J 1 base, with 10 bases left between them. Germline V CDR1 and CDR2: MNHEY, SMNVEV (reference sequence). CDR3 in amino acids: CASSLRGAGTDTQYF. Written as DNA, the CDR3 is TGTGCCAGCAGTTTAAGGGGCGCAGGCACAGATACGCAGTATTTT.

The chain has TRBV11-2 and TRBJ1-3; D call uncertain. Looked up from germline, CDR1 is SGHAT and CDR2 is FQNNGV. The ends were cut back, 5 bases at V and 0 bases at J, with 8 bases in the middle. The CDR3 has 14 residues. The CDR3 nucleotides read TGTGCCAGCAGCCACCTCCGCTCTGGAAACACCATATATTTT. Protein: CASSHLRSGNTIYF.

The rearrangement joins TRBV10-3 to TRBJ2-7; a weak D match, TRBD1 (6 bases). The V gene lost 3 bases and the J gene lost 4 bases, with 10 bases spanning the gap. From germline, CDR1 is ENHRY and CDR2 SYGVKD. The CDR3 totals 13 residues. CDR3 in amino acids: CAISEGTLYEQYF. CDR3 DNA: TGTGCCATCAGTGAAGGGACATTATACGAGCAGTACTTC.

J is TRBJ2-5 and V is TRBV2; D may correspond to TRBD1 or TRBD2 (5 bases each). Trimming stripped 6 bases from V and 9 bases from J, with 17 bases between. The CDR3 has 13 residues. From germline, CDR1 is SNHLY and CDR2 FYNNEI. CDR3: CASRGDPSEPQYF. The CDR3 coding sequence is TGTGCCAGCAGGGGGGACCCATCGGAGCCCCAGTACTTC.

A remark on this clone: This same CDR3 is encoded by further DNA sequences in the sample. CDR3 sequence reads: CASSPGTGYGYTF. In DNA form, the CDR3 reads TGTGCCAGCAGCCCCGGGACGGGCTATGGCTACACCTTC. V usage is TRBV6-6 and J usage is TRBJ1-2, with TRBD1 as a possible D gene (5 bases). Trimming took off 6 bases at V and 4 bases at J, with 12 bases between the two ends. CDR1 MNHNY and CDR2 SVGAGI come from the germline V gene (reference sequence). This CDR3 comprises 13 residues.

V and J are TRBV19 and TRBJ1-3; TRBD1 matches 9 bases. The CDR3 spans 15 residues. Germline-derived CDR1 and CDR2 are LNHDA and SQIVND (reference sequence). V gave up 9 bases and J gave up 3 bases; unmatched junction bases: 9. This CDR3 is CASTNPGQGGNTIYF. The CDR3 DNA reads TGTGCCAGCACGAATCCGGGACAGGGTGGAAACACCATATATTTT.

V gene TRBV11-2 combines with J gene TRBJ1-4; D is ambiguous. The V gene lost 5 bases and the J gene lost 2 bases, with 12 bases spanning the gap. The germline V gene has CDR1 SGHAT and CDR2 FQNNGV. This CDR3 is 15 amino acids long. The CDR3: CASSPWDATNEKLFF. The CDR3 coding sequence is TGTGCCAGCAGCCCCTGGGATGCGACTAATGAAAAACTGTTTTTT. The full variable domain, in which reference TRBV11-2 and TRBJ1-4 provide the parts outside the CDR3, is EAGVAQSPRYKIIEKRQSVAFWCNPISGHATLYWYQQILGQGPKLLIQFQNNGVVDDSQLPKDRFSAERLKGVDSTLKIQPAKLEDSAVYLCASSPWDATNEKLFFGSGTQLSVL.

With respect to this clone: With a much larger clone just one base away, this may be a read error. This chain joins TRBV5-1 and TRBJ1-1; tentative D call: TRBD1 (6 bases). The CDR3 runs 14 residues. Germline CDR1 reads SGHRS; CDR2 reads YFSETQ. V gave up 3 bases and J gave up 1 base, with 10 bases separating them. The CDR3 spells CASSSAGENTEAFF. The CDR3 DNA reads as TGCGCCAGCAGCTCGGCAGGGGAGAACACTGAAGCTTTCTTT. The complete variable domain, with remaining parts taken from reference TRBV5-1 and TRBJ1-1, reads KAGVTQTPRYLIKTRGQQVTLSCSPISGHRSVSWYQQTPGQGLQFLFEYFSETQRNKGNFPGRFSGRQFSNSRSEMNVSTLELGDSALYLCASSSAGENTEAFFGQGTRLTVV.

The chain combines TRBV6-5 with TRBJ1-4; tentatively, D is TRBD1 (6 bases). Trimming stripped 8 bases from V and 5 bases from J, with 15 bases between. The CDR3 has 14 residues. Germline loops: CDR1 MNHEY, CDR2 SVGAGI. As DNA, the CDR3 is TGTGCCAGCCGCCGAGGGGGGGCCAATGAAAAACTGTTTTTT. Its protein is CASRRGGANEKLFF.

This clone was detected once. V is TRBV10-1 and J is TRBJ1-5; TRBD1 might be the D (5 bases). Germline V gene sequence: CDR1 WNHNN, CDR2 SYGVQD (reference sequence). The V end lost 9 bases, the J end lost 0 bases, and 24 bases lay between the germline ends. This CDR3 region has 18 residues. CDR3 coding DNA: TGCGCCAGAAAACCGGGACCCCGAGGAGAAAATAGCAATCAGCCCCAGCATTTT. This gives the protein CARKPGPRGENSNQPQHF.

The gene calls are TRBV30 and TRBJ1-2; the D is unclear. This CDR3 has 11 residues. The V gene lost 4 bases and the J gene lost 8 bases, with 11 bases spanning the gap. Germline V lookup: CDR1 GTSNPN, CDR2 SVGIG (reference sequence). The CDR3 DNA reads TGTGCCTGGATACGGAGGGCGGGCTACACCTTC. Translation gives CAWIRRAGYTF.